These T cell receptor beta chains were read from a single sample in a study of tumor-infiltrating lymphocytes in oesophageal squamous cell carcinoma. Each CDR3 protein is one row after TCRdb ran MiXCR on the PCR reads. The sample yields some 18,000 distinct CDR3 sequences, about 39% seen once. Sequencing was done on a sample of normal esophageal tissue next to the tumor. These receptors all come from a female donor with esophageal squamous cell carcinoma. CDR3s include the opening cysteine and the closing phenylalanine or tryptophan. A D gene is named only where the DNA matches it firmly. Clone sizes are given selectively: once, few, many, or a class where the clone is expanded.

cdr3_aa | cdr3_nt | clone_size | d_call | j_call | v_call | cdr3_length
CASSPGTSGGNEQFF | TGCGCCAGCAGCCCGGGGACTAGCGGGGGCAATGAGCAGTTCTTC | NA | TRBD2 | TRBJ2-1 | TRBV5-1 | 15
CASSYFVLAGSYEQFF | TGTGCCAGCAGTTACTTCGTGCTAGCGGGTTCCTACGAGCAGTTCTTC | NA | TRBD2 | TRBJ2-1 | TRBV6-5 | 16
CASTPGYEQYF | TGTGCCAGCACCCCAGGCTACGAGCAGTACTTC | NA | NA | TRBJ2-7 | TRBV7-2 | 11
CASSSFLAGAYNEQFF | TGTGCCAGCAGTTCCTTTTTAGCGGGGGCTTACAATGAGCAGTTCTTC | NA | TRBD2 | TRBJ2-1 | TRBV12-3/TRBV12-4 | 16
CASSLDPGGVNEQYF | TGTGCCAGCAGCTTAGATCCAGGGGGCGTGAATGAGCAGTACTTC | NA | TRBD1 | TRBJ2-5 | TRBV7-2 | 15
CASSGLGYEQYF | TGTGCCAGCAGCGGACTAGGCTACGAGCAGTACTTC | many | TRBD2 | TRBJ2-7 | TRBV28 | 12
CASSRETGVNSPLHF | TGTGCCAGCAGCCGGGAAACAGGGGTTAATTCACCCCTCCACTTT | many | TRBD1 | TRBJ1-6 | TRBV7-9 | 15
CASRSGSISTDTQYF | TGTGCCAGCAGATCAGGGTCAATTAGTACAGATACGCAGTATTTT | medium-sized | NA | TRBJ2-3 | TRBV6-1 | 15
CASSLTYTGSKTEAFF | TGCGCCAGCAGCTTAACCTATACAGGGAGTAAGACTGAAGCTTTCTTT | few | NA | TRBJ1-1 | TRBV5-1 | 16
CASSYSGSHNEQFF | TGTGCCAGCAGTTACTCAGGTTCCCACAATGAGCAGTTCTTC | NA | NA | TRBJ2-1 | TRBV6-6 | 14
CSARAGGRETQYF | TGCAGTGCTAGAGCAGGGGGGCGGGAGACCCAGTACTTC | few | NA | TRBJ2-5 | TRBV20-1 | 13
CASSRPGAFSSYEQYF | TGTGCCAGCAGCCGTCCGGGGGCGTTTAGCTCCTACGAGCAGTACTTC | medium-sized | NA | TRBJ2-7 | TRBV7-2 | 16
CASSRDSSRAGELFF | TGTGCTAGCAGCCGTGACTCTTCTCGGGCCGGGGAGCTGTTTTTT | NA | NA | TRBJ2-2 | TRBV7-6 | 15
CASSLARTGGQETQYF | TGTGCTAGCAGCTTAGCCCGGACAGGAGGTCAAGAGACCCAGTACTTC | NA | TRBD1 | TRBJ2-5 | TRBV7-9 | 16
CASSETSGQVNEQFF | TGTGCCAGCAGTGAAACGAGCGGGCAGGTCAATGAGCAGTTCTTC | medium-sized | NA | TRBJ2-1 | TRBV6-1 | 15
CASSLGTSGRLFYNEQYF | TGTGCCAGCAGCTTAGGGACTAGCGGAAGACTCTTCTACAATGAGCAGTACTTC | few | TRBD2 | TRBJ2-5 | TRBV7-6 | 18
CASIRVTGLTNSGNTIYF | TGTGCCAGCATCAGAGTGACGGGACTTACGAACTCTGGAAACACCATATATTTT | NA | NA | TRBJ1-3 | TRBV11-2 | 18
CASSLDKNGYSF | TGTGCCAGCAGCTTAGACAAAAATGGCTACAGCTTC | NA | NA | TRBJ1-2 | TRBV7-3 | 12
CASSQHTSNEKLFF | TGTGCCAGCAGCCAACATACCTCTAATGAAAAACTGTTTTTT | many | NA | TRBJ1-4 | TRBV28 | 14
CASTYSAGAYEQYF | TGTGCCAGCACCTACTCGGCCGGAGCCTACGAGCAGTACTTC | NA | NA | TRBJ2-7 | TRBV5-5 | 14
CASSLEGGEQYF | TGTGCCAGCAGCTTGGAGGGAGGCGAGCAGTACTTC | few | NA | TRBJ2-7 | TRBV5-4 | 12
CASSSGTSRGETQYF | TGTGCCAGCAGCTCCGGGACTAGCCGGGGAGAGACCCAGTACTTC | NA | TRBD2 | TRBJ2-5 | TRBV28 | 15
CASSLERATGELFF | TGCGCCAGCAGCTTAGAAAGGGCCACCGGGGAGCTGTTTTTT | many | NA | TRBJ2-2 | TRBV5-1 | 14
CASSPRVGETQYF | TGTGCCAGCAGCCCTAGGGTGGGAGAGACCCAGTACTTC | many | NA | TRBJ2-5 | TRBV28 | 13
CASSTEYEQYF | TGTGCCAGCAGTACCGAATACGAGCAGTACTTC | medium-sized | NA | TRBJ2-7 | TRBV28 | 11
CASSHTPRTGGATNEKLFF | TGTGCCAGCAGCCACACACCGAGGACAGGGGGCGCAACTAATGAAAAACTGTTTTTT | many | TRBD1 | TRBJ1-4 | TRBV4-2 | 19
CAISDLTEEQFF | TGTGCCATCAGTGACCTAACGGAAGAGCAGTTCTTC | NA | NA | TRBJ2-1 | TRBV10-3 | 12
CASSTGLAETYNEQFF | TGTGCCAGCAGTACCGGACTAGCGGAAACCTACAATGAGCAGTTCTTC | NA | TRBD2 | TRBJ2-1 | TRBV27 | 16
CASSHRGDFSNQPQHF | TGTGCCAGCAGCCACCGGGGGGACTTCAGCAATCAGCCCCAGCATTTT | NA | NA | TRBJ1-5 | TRBV14 | 16
CASSFWTDGYTF | TGTGCCAGCAGCTTTTGGACAGATGGCTACACCTTC | NA | NA | TRBJ1-2 | TRBV7-2 | 12
CASSDVAGAVTDTQYF | TGTGCCAGCAGTGATGTAGCGGGGGCAGTGACAGATACGCAGTATTTT | NA | TRBD2 | TRBJ2-3 | TRBV6-6 | 16
CASGLYRGTEAFF | TGTGCTAGTGGTTTGTACAGGGGTACTGAAGCTTTCTTT | many | TRBD1 | TRBJ1-1 | TRBV12-5 | 13
CASSPAGVTGELFF | TGTGCCAGCAGCCCCGCAGGGGTTACCGGGGAGCTGTTTTTT | NA | NA | TRBJ2-2 | TRBV12-3/TRBV12-4 | 14
CASSLRGGAAETQYF | TGTGCCAGCAGCTTAAGGGGGGGGGCCGCGGAGACCCAGTACTTC | NA | NA | TRBJ2-5 | TRBV7-3 | 15
CARAPRWGSTDTQYF | TGTGCCAGAGCTCCTAGGTGGGGGAGCACAGATACGCAGTATTTT | many | NA | TRBJ2-3 | TRBV6-4 | 15
CASSLGPTVRNSPLHF | TGTGCCAGCAGCTTAGGCCCGACAGTTCGTAATTCACCCCTCCACTTC | medium-sized | NA | TRBJ2-7 | TRBV7-2 | 16
CASCRFGNEQFF | TGTGCCAGCTGCCGCTTTGGGAATGAGCAGTTCTTC | once | NA | TRBJ2-1 | TRBV6-6 | 12
CARSKLAVNNEQYF | TGTGCCAGAAGCAAACTAGCGGTGAACAATGAGCAGTACTTC | NA | TRBD2 | TRBJ2-5 | TRBV5-3 | 14
CASGGDTQYF | TGTGCCAGCGGTGGAGATACGCAGTATTTT | NA | NA | TRBJ2-3 | TRBV6-6 | 10
CASSLEGPGEKLFF | TGTGCCAGCAGCTTAGAGGGGCCAGGAGAAAAACTGTTTTTT | NA | NA | TRBJ1-4 | TRBV7-9 | 14
CASSATSGSGQETQYF | TGTGCCAGCAGTGCGACTAGCGGGAGTGGACAAGAGACCCAGTACTTC | NA | TRBD2 | TRBJ2-5 | TRBV6-5 | 16
CASSPAYEQYF | TGTGCCAGCAGCCCAGCCTACGAGCAGTACTTC | NA | NA | TRBJ2-7 | TRBV7-2 | 11
CASSFSLGLPVF | TGTGCCAGCAGTTTCTCGTTGGGACTTCCAGTTTTT | many | NA | TRBJ2-3 | TRBV12-3/TRBV12-4 | 12
CASSRWDRENIQYF | TGTGCCAGCAGTCGTTGGGACAGGGAGAACATTCAGTACTTC | many | TRBD1 | TRBJ2-4 | TRBV12-3/TRBV12-4 | 14